These 20 T cell receptor beta chains originate from one sample sequenced in a study of cytomegalovirus exposure and HLA in healthy donors. Primers for the PCR totalled 60 Vbeta and 13 Jbeta. The protocol was immunoSEQ multiplex PCR, while the TCRdb copy is restricted to in-frame clones and leaves out a portion. The sample includes approximately 110,000 clones, under 85% of them seen just once. The sequencing input was PBMCs. The origin of the receptors is a woman aged 35 to 49 in good health and CMV-seropositive.

This clone came up a few times. The chain employs TRBV6-5 and TRBJ2-5; the D gene is possibly TRBD2 (6 bases). The end of the DNA fits TRBJ2-7 better, so the J call may be wrong. Germline CDR1 MNHEY, CDR2 SVGAGI. The CDR3 is 16 residues long. CDR3 sequence reads: CASSYEIAAGSYEQYF. The DNA of the CDR3 is TGTGCCAGCAGTTATGAGATCGCGGCGGGATCCTACGAGCAGTACTTC.

The chain recombines TRBV13 with TRBJ2-5; 10 bases map to TRBD1. Trimming at V came to 5 bases and at J to 7 bases, leaving 7 bases not matched to a gene. The germline CDR1 and CDR2 sequences are PRHDT and FYEKMQ (reference sequence). The CDR3 spans 14 residues. DNA of the CDR3: TGTGCCAGCAGCCTGGGACAGGGGACGGGGACCCAGTACTTC. Translating it yields CASSLGQGTGTQYF.

V usage is TRBV10-3 and J usage is TRBJ2-3, with 8 bases aligning to TRBD1. Germline CDR1 and CDR2: ENHRY and SYGVKD. This CDR3 is built from 15 residues. The ends lost 6 bases at V and 5 bases at J; junction bases unmatched: 10. This CDR3 reads CAIRDPGQELDTQYF. For the CDR3, the DNA is TGTGCCATCAGGGACCCGGGACAGGAGTTAGATACGCAGTATTTT.

The rearrangement uses TRBV5-1 and TRBJ2-1, with a tentative D call TRBD2 (5 bases). The CDR3 is 15 residues long. Trimming took off 6 bases at V and 6 bases at J, with 19 bases between the two ends. Germline-derived CDR1 and CDR2 are SGHRS and YFSETQ. The CDR3 region is CASKDRIGLFNEQFF. As DNA, the CDR3 is TGCGCCAGCAAGGATAGGATCGGACTGTTCAATGAGCAGTTCTTC.

This clone was seen more than once but under ten times. The rearrangement joins TRBV5-4 to TRBJ1-2; 7 bases match TRBD1. The CDR3 is made up of 15 amino acids. Germline loops: CDR1 SGHNT, CDR2 YYREEE (reference sequence). J lost 4 bases, V lost 0 bases, and 6 bases had no gene match. The chain's CDR3 is CASSLGPGGSYGYTF. The CDR3 coding sequence is TGTGCCAGCAGCTTGGGACCAGGGGGAAGCTATGGCTACACCTTC. The complete variable domain, with remaining parts taken from reference TRBV5-4 and TRBJ1-2, reads ETGVTQSPTHLIKTRGQQVTLRCSSQSGHNTVSWYQQALGQGPQFIFQYYREEENGRGNFPPRFSGLQFPNYSSELNVNALELDDSALYLCASSLGPGGSYGYTFGSGTRLTVV.

CDR3 nucleotides: TGTGCCAGCAATATCGGGAGGTCCTACGAGCAGTACTTC. Translating it yields CASNIGRSYEQYF. V usage is TRBV6-1 and J usage is TRBJ2-7; TRBD2 agrees at 7 bases. J gave up 1 base and V 7 bases, and 4 bases lay outside the gene matches. Germline assignment: CDR1 MNHNS and CDR2 SASEGT. CDR3 length: 13 residues.

V and J are TRBV9 and TRBJ2-6, with 10 bases lining up with TRBD2. The junction had 6 bases not matched to a gene; V was cut back by 0 bases and J by 0 bases. Germline V gene lookup returns CDR1 SGDLS and CDR2 YYNGEE. The CDR3 runs 19 residues. CDR3 DNA sequence: TGTGCCAGCAGCGTAGCTAGCGGGGGTGCTTCCTCTGGGGCCAACGTCCTGACTTTC. It translates to CASSVASGGASSGANVLTF.

The chain links TRBV28 to TRBJ2-1, with 9 nucleotides matching TRBD2. CDR3 length: 16 residues. The V segment lost 8 bases and the J segment 5 bases; nucleotides outside the gene matches: 13. Germline lookup yields CDR1 MDHEN and CDR2 SYDVKM. The CDR3 loop reads CASLSIGLAGNNEQFF. Here the CDR3 DNA reads TGTGCCAGCCTCTCAATAGGGCTAGCGGGGAACAATGAGCAGTTCTTC. Full variable domain (missing parts from reference TRBV28 and TRBJ2-1): DVKVTQSSRYLVKRTGEKVFLECVQDMDHENMFWYRQDPGLGLRLIYFSYDVKMKEKGDIPEGYSVSREKKERFSLILESASTNQTSMYLCASLSIGLAGNNEQFFGPGTRLTVL.

The rearrangement links TRBV19 to TRBJ2-7; D is possibly TRBD2 (5 bases). Trimming took off 5 bases at V and 7 bases at J, with 18 bases between the two ends. Germline V lookup: CDR1 LNHDA, CDR2 SQIVND (reference sequence). The CDR3 consists of 14 residues. This CDR3 reads CASSDEGLTEEQYF. For the CDR3, the DNA is TGTGCCAGTAGTGACGAGGGCCTGACGGAAGAGCAGTACTTC.

The chain has TRBV7-9 and TRBJ2-1, with TRBD2 as a possible D gene (6 bases). The germline V and J ends were trimmed by 5 bases and 0 bases, with 11 bases remaining between them. The CDR3 spans 15 residues. CDR1 and CDR2 (germline): SEHNR, FQNEAQ (reference sequence). CDR3 region: CASSLGGRSYNEQFF. DNA of the CDR3: TGTGCCAGCAGCCTGGGGGGACGCTCCTACAATGAGCAGTTCTTC.

J is TRBJ1-2 and V is TRBV9; tentative D call: TRBD1 (5 bases). This CDR3 has 15 residues. Germline V gene sequence: CDR1 SGDLS, CDR2 YYNGEE. The V gene lost 0 bases and the J gene lost 6 bases, with 15 bases spanning the gap. The CDR3 region is CASSVAGSGVNGYTF. The CDR3 DNA reads as TGTGCCAGCAGCGTAGCTGGGTCGGGGGTGAATGGCTACACCTTC.

The rearrangement joins TRBV7-3 to TRBJ1-5, with TRBD1 as a possible D gene (5 bases). CDR1 SGHTA and CDR2 FQGTGA come from the germline V gene. The V gene lost 5 bases and the J gene lost 8 bases, with 22 bases spanning the gap. The CDR3 contains 16 residues. CDR3 sequence: CASSPFPWARVKPQHF. In nucleotides, the CDR3 is TGTGCCAGCAGCCCATTTCCGTGGGCCAGGGTGAAGCCCCAGCATTTT.

This clone has a handful of counts. CDR3 protein: CASSLPGEETQYF. DNA for the CDR3: TGCGCCAGCAGCTTGCCGGGGGAAGAGACCCAGTACTTC. V and J are TRBV5-1 and TRBJ2-5, with a tentative D call TRBD2 (6 bases). Per germline, CDR1 SGHRS and CDR2 YFSETQ. CDR3 length equals 13 residues. The V end was cut by 1 base, the J end by 3 bases, with 7 bases between.

The chain carries TRBV14 and TRBJ2-7; 9 bases are a match to TRBD2. Germline CDR1 and CDR2: SGHDN and FVKESK. The CDR3 has 16 amino acids. After removal of 0 bases from V and 4 bases from J, the junction contained 7 bases not matched to a gene. Here the CDR3 reads CASSQDLAGDFYEQYF. As DNA, the CDR3 is TGTGCCAGCAGCCAAGATTTAGCGGGAGATTTTTACGAGCAGTACTTC.

The V call is TRBV11-2, the J call TRBJ2-7, with D uncertain. Trimming stripped 5 bases from V and 3 bases from J, with 11 bases between. CDR3 size: 13 residues. Germline V gene data show CDR1 as SGHAT and CDR2 as FQNNGV. The CDR3 DNA reads as TGTGCCAGCAGCCCCCTTAGCAACTACGAGCAGTACTTC. It is translated as CASSPLSNYEQYF.

V is TRBV7-9 and J is TRBJ2-5; D unclear. The DNA end is a closer match to TRBJ2-7, so the J assignment may be wrong. This CDR3 contains 13 residues. Germline V gene sequence: CDR1 SEHNR, CDR2 FQNEAQ (reference sequence). CDR3 bases: TGTGCCAGCAGCTTGTCCGAGTCCTACGAGCAGTACTTC. It translates to CASSLSESYEQYF.

This chain uses TRBV27 with TRBJ2-3; a possible D gene is TRBD2 (5 bases). V shed 4 bases and J shed 0 bases, with 17 bases lying between them. The V gene's germline CDR1 is MNHEY and CDR2 SMNVEV (reference sequence). This CDR3 contains 17 residues. The CDR3 loop reads CASSSRRTFTSTDTQYF. The CDR3 DNA reads as TGTGCCAGCAGTTCGAGGCGGACTTTTACTAGCACAGATACGCAGTATTTT.

This chain uses TRBV7-2 with TRBJ2-3, with a tentative D call TRBD2 (5 bases). The V end lost 4 bases, the J end lost 5 bases, and 7 bases lay between the germline ends. The CDR3 covers 12 residues. Germline lookup yields CDR1 SGHTA and CDR2 FQGNSA. CDR3: CASSSGRDTQYF. The CDR3 nucleotides read TGTGCCAGCAGCTCGGGAAGAGATACGCAGTATTTT.

The chain links TRBV19 to TRBJ2-3; 12 nucleotides line up with TRBD2. V shed 7 bases and J 4 bases; nucleotides not matched to a gene: 6. Germline CDR1 LNHDA, CDR2 SQIVND (reference sequence). The CDR3 runs to 15 residues. The CDR3 bases are TGTGCCAGTATCCAGACTAGCGGGAGCTCAGATACGCAGTATTTT. Translation gives CASIQTSGSSDTQYF. Variable domain in full (rest from reference TRBV19 and TRBJ2-3): DGGITQSPKYLFRKEGQNVTLSCEQNLNHDAMYWYRQDPGQGLRLIYYSQIVNDFQKGDIAEGYSVSREKKESFPLTVTSAQKNPTAFYLCASIQTSGSSDTQYFGPGTRLTVL.

The chain links TRBV15 to TRBJ2-1; 7 bases align to TRBD2. The CDR3 length is 16 residues. Per the germline V gene, CDR1 is LNHNV and CDR2 is YYDKDF (reference sequence). Trimming at V came to 0 bases and at J to 4 bases, leaving 6 bases not matched to a gene. The CDR3 DNA follows: TGTGCCACCAGCAGAGATAAGCCTAGCGGTTACAATGAGCAGTTCTTC. Translating it yields CATSRDKPSGYNEQFF.